The rows below give T cell receptor beta chains drawn from one sample of a study of OX40 agonist ivuxolimab in advanced cancers. Assay used: immunoSEQ multiplex PCR; TCRdb lists only in-frame clones, some missing. Of 50,000 to 55,000 clones in the sample, about 90% are singletons; the top ten hold over 1.5%. The sample here was CD4+ or CD8+ T cells sorted from blood, taken in a trial of the OX40 agonist ivuxolimab. Receptors originate from an adult with an advanced solid tumor such as melanoma, head and neck, liver or kidney cancer. CDR3s leave out the opening cysteine and the closing phenylalanine or tryptophan.

len: 14; j_gene: TRBJ2-5; v_gene: TRBV13; CDR3aa: ASSPDPGQAQETQY
len: 13; j_gene: TRBJ2-5; v_gene: TRBV5-4; CDR3aa: ASSLRSGSGETQY
len: 13; j_gene: TRBJ1-1; v_gene: TRBV6-5; CDR3aa: ASSYDRGPNTEAF
len: 12; j_gene: TRBJ1-2; v_gene: TRBV5-4; CDR3aa: ASSLGGRYYGYT
len: 12; j_gene: TRBJ1-4; v_gene: TRBV2; CDR3aa: ASGSQGAGEKLF
len: 13; j_gene: TRBJ2-7; v_gene: TRBV5-3; CDR3aa: ARSLVGGLSYEQY
len: 13; j_gene: TRBJ2-1; v_gene: TRBV13; CDR3aa: ASRAGGASKNEQF
len: 11; j_gene: TRBJ2-1; v_gene: TRBV11-2; CDR3aa: ASSLRRYNEQF
len: 13; j_gene: TRBJ2-1; v_gene: TRBV29-1; CDR3aa: SVEPGGVTYNEQF
len: 13; j_gene: TRBJ2-7; v_gene: TRBV5-6; CDR3aa: ASSLGGLWTYEQY
len: 11; j_gene: TRBJ2-5; v_gene: TRBV4-1; CDR3aa: ASSHAGQETQY
len: 13; j_gene: TRBJ2-7; v_gene: TRBV4-1; CDR3aa: ASSHGQGPSYEQY
len: 14; j_gene: TRBJ1-5; v_gene: TRBV29-1; CDR3aa: SVTGTGDYSNQPQH
len: 10; j_gene: TRBJ1-2; v_gene: TRBV2; CDR3aa: ASRGALYGYT
len: 16; j_gene: TRBJ2-7; v_gene: TRBV7-2; CDR3aa: ASSPAGNLAKGGYEQY
len: 12; j_gene: TRBJ2-1; v_gene: TRBV5-1; CDR3aa: ASSSGNPYNEQF
len: 11; j_gene: TRBJ1-1; v_gene: TRBV14; CDR3aa: ASSPFMNTEAF
len: 12; j_gene: TRBJ1-1; v_gene: TRBV6-5; CDR3aa: ASRTIGTANEAF
len: 11; j_gene: TRBJ1-6; v_gene: TRBV15; CDR3aa: ATSTTVLSPLH
len: 11; j_gene: TRBJ1-2; v_gene: TRBV7-2; CDR3aa: ASSLTGHSGYT
len: 15; j_gene: TRBJ2-3; v_gene: TRBV7-2; CDR3aa: ASSPHTLSGGPDTQY
len: 14; j_gene: TRBJ1-1; v_gene: TRBV6-6; CDR3aa: ASSAGGATGDTEAF
len: 13; j_gene: TRBJ2-5; v_gene: TRBV5-1; CDR3aa: ASSSGQGMKETQY
len: 11; j_gene: TRBJ1-5; v_gene: TRBV7-2; CDR3aa: ASSLGGSQPQH
len: 12; j_gene: TRBJ2-5; v_gene: TRBV28; CDR3aa: ASRTPTGGETQY
len: 13; j_gene: TRBJ1-4; v_gene: TRBV11-3; CDR3aa: ASSKSGGSDEKLF
len: 10; j_gene: TRBJ1-1; v_gene: TRBV4-1; CDR3aa: ASSQVNTEAF
len: 12; j_gene: TRBJ2-2; v_gene: TRBV27; CDR3aa: ATQTGGWTGELF
len: 12; j_gene: TRBJ1-1; v_gene: TRBV28; CDR3aa: ASSLVVGRGEAF
len: 12; j_gene: TRBJ2-1; v_gene: TRBV10-2; CDR3aa: ASSELAPYNEQF
len: 13; j_gene: TRBJ2-3; v_gene: TRBV5-1; CDR3aa: ASSPSAPRADTQY
len: 13; j_gene: TRBJ1-2; v_gene: TRBV7-9; CDR3aa: ASSLGGSGDYGYT
len: 14; j_gene: TRBJ1-5; v_gene: TRBV6-6; CDR3aa: ASSNLGGQGNQPQH
len: 13; j_gene: TRBJ1-1; v_gene: TRBV4-2; CDR3aa: ASSQGGGTVTEAF
len: 9; j_gene: TRBJ1-4; v_gene: TRBV6-4; CDR3aa: ASRTAGELF
len: 10; j_gene: TRBJ2-1; v_gene: TRBV11-3; CDR3aa: ASSPGVGEQF
len: 13; j_gene: TRBJ1-1; v_gene: TRBV7-8; CDR3aa: ASSLVIGGLTEAF
len: 13; j_gene: TRBJ1-2; v_gene: TRBV4-2; CDR3aa: ASSHVPPGNYGYT
len: 15; j_gene: TRBJ2-1; v_gene: TRBV4-2; CDR3aa: ASSQFAGPSGYNEQF
len: 13; j_gene: TRBJ2-1; v_gene: TRBV6-1; CDR3aa: ASSESGFSYNEQF
len: 13; j_gene: TRBJ1-5; v_gene: TRBV19; CDR3aa: ASSILGRSNQPQH
len: 13; j_gene: TRBJ1-1; v_gene: TRBV7-2; CDR3aa: ASSSRTDRNTEAF
len: 13; j_gene: TRBJ1-4; v_gene: TRBV27; CDR3aa: ASSRWGATNEKLF
len: 12; j_gene: TRBJ1-4; v_gene: TRBV5-1; CDR3aa: ASSLGTVNEKLF
len: 12; j_gene: TRBJ1-3; v_gene: TRBV10-3; CDR3aa: ATAGSGSGNTIY
len: 10; j_gene: TRBJ1-5; v_gene: TRBV6-5; CDR3aa: ASSRADQPQH
len: 13; j_gene: TRBJ1-2; v_gene: TRBV6-4; CDR3aa: ASSARPSGNYGYT
len: 10; j_gene: TRBJ2-7; v_gene: TRBV7-2; CDR3aa: ASSLELHEQY
len: 16; j_gene: TRBJ1-1; v_gene: TRBV13; CDR3aa: ASRILRLNSGRNTEAF
len: 10; j_gene: TRBJ1-5; v_gene: TRBV28; CDR3aa: ASSPGNQPQH
len: 13; j_gene: TRBJ2-2; v_gene: TRBV9; CDR3aa: ASSRSSGSTGELF
len: 12; j_gene: TRBJ2-5; v_gene: TRBV28; CDR3aa: ASSWGGSWERQY
len: 11; j_gene: TRBJ2-3; v_gene: TRBV27; CDR3aa: ASTRGVADTQY
len: 10; j_gene: TRBJ2-2; v_gene: TRBV4-2; CDR3aa: ASSLSTGELF
len: 12; j_gene: TRBJ1-1; v_gene: TRBV7-8; CDR3aa: ASSRGQAITEAF
len: 11; j_gene: TRBJ1-5; v_gene: TRBV5-1; CDR3aa: ASSLAESQPQH
len: 13; j_gene: TRBJ1-5; v_gene: TRBV30; CDR3aa: AWSSDSLGNQPQH
len: 12; j_gene: TRBJ1-2; v_gene: TRBV6-1; CDR3aa: ASSERGQGPGYT
len: 13; j_gene: TRBJ1-5; v_gene: TRBV4-1; CDR3aa: ASSPRDYSNQPQH